These 16 T cell receptor beta chains were all obtained from the same sample, sequenced in a study of T cell responses to AZD1222 COVID-19 vaccine. Using immunoSEQ multiplex PCR, the repertoire was profiled, and TCRdb retains in-frame clones only, with some absent. The sample includes over 100,000 clones, about 88% of them seen just once. The specimen comprised peripheral blood, sampled on day 0 of AZD1222 vaccination. The source is an adult in good health.

The chain has TRBV9 and TRBJ2-5; weak D call: TRBD2 (6 bases). Trimming took off 0 bases at V and 5 bases at J, with 11 bases between the two ends. The V gene's germline CDR1 is SGDLS and CDR2 YYNGEE. The CDR3 is made up of 14 amino acids. The CDR3 nucleotides are TGTGCCAGCAGCGTAGACCCCGGAGGGGAGACCCAGTACTTC. Its translation is CASSVDPGGETQYF.

CDR3 nucleotides: TGTGCCAGCAGTTACCCAACTGACAGGGACCCTAGCACAGATACGCAGTATTTT. Translated, it gives CASSYPTDRDPSTDTQYF. The chain employs TRBV6-2 or TRBV6-3 and TRBJ2-3; 7 bases agree with TRBD1. V trimming: 2 bases; J trimming: 0 bases; junction bases outside the gene matches: 11. There are 18 residues in the CDR3. The germline V gene encodes CDR1 MNHEY and CDR2 SVGEGT.

The CDR3, as DNA: TGTGCCAGCATGGGGGTAGCGGGAGGGCAACATTGGTTCTTC. Its protein product is CASMGVAGGQHWFF. The chain uses TRBV27 and TRBJ2-1; 11 bases map to TRBD2. This CDR3 comprises 14 residues. The germline V gene has CDR1 MNHEY and CDR2 SMNVEV (reference sequence). With 7 bases clipped from V and 15 bases from J, the junction kept 14 bases outside the gene matches.

This sequence joins TRBV7-6 and TRBJ2-2; 11 bases match TRBD2. Unmatched junction bases numbered 13, after V lost 2 bases and J lost 8 bases. Germline CDR1 and CDR2: SGHVS and FNYEAQ. CDR3 size: 18 residues. CDR3 DNA sequence: TGTGCCAGCAGCTTAAGTCTGCAACTAGCGGGGGCCGAAGGGGAGCTGTTTTTT. The encoded protein is CASSLSLQLAGAEGELFF.

V gene TRBV5-1 combines with J gene TRBJ2-4, with 9 positions matching TRBD1. The CDR3 is 18 residues long. Germline V CDR1 and CDR2: SGHRS, YFSETQ. V shed 3 bases, J shed 3 bases, and the junction held 13 bases outside the gene matches. CDR3 residues: CASSSTGTGFSVKNIQYF. CDR3 bases: TGCGCCAGCAGCTCCACCGGGACAGGGTTTAGCGTCAAAAACATTCAGTACTTC.

The chain uses TRBV5-4 and TRBJ2-6; the D call may be TRBD1 or TRBD2 (7 bases each). This CDR3 is built from 16 residues. Germline V CDR1 and CDR2: SGHNT, YYREEE (reference sequence). Trimming took off 1 base at V and 3 bases at J, with 11 bases between the two ends. CDR3 amino acids: CASSLPGGVGANVLTF. DNA for the CDR3: TGTGCCAGCAGCTTGCCAGGGGGGGTTGGGGCCAACGTCCTGACTTTC.

V is TRBV25-1 and J is TRBJ1-2; no clear D gene. V was shortened by 4 bases and J by 0 bases, with 9 bases between the two germline ends. CDR3 size: 14 residues. Looked up from germline, CDR1 is MGHDK and CDR2 is SYGVNS. CDR3: CASSAEGANYGYTF. The CDR3 DNA follows: TGTGCCAGCAGTGCCGAGGGAGCTAACTATGGCTACACCTTC.

The V gene is TRBV6-1, the J gene TRBJ1-6; no reliable D call. Germline V gene lookup returns CDR1 MNHNS and CDR2 SASEGT. With 1 base removed from V and 10 bases from J, the gap between germline ends came to 8 bases. The CDR3 totals 13 residues. The CDR3 sequence is CASSEGSRSPLHF. CDR3 DNA: TGTGCCAGCAGTGAAGGGTCGCGATCACCCCTCCACTTT.

V and J are TRBV19 and TRBJ2-2, with D perhaps given as TRBD1 or TRBD2 (7 bases each). Germline V lookup: CDR1 LNHDA, CDR2 SQIVND (reference sequence). V shed 9 bases and J shed 1 base, with 12 bases lying between them. CDR3 length: 14 residues. CDR3 in DNA: TGTGCCAGCAGGGGGGGATTGAACACCGGGGAGCTGTTTTTT. This translates into CASRGGLNTGELFF.

The rearrangement uses TRBV5-1 and TRBJ1-6; 9 bases agree with TRBD1. V was clipped by 2 bases and J by 9 bases; unmatched bases: 12. The CDR3 length is 17 residues. Germline V lookup: CDR1 SGHRS, CDR2 YFSETQ. CDR3 region: CASSLQGAGGTSSPLHF. For the CDR3, the DNA is TGCGCCAGCAGCTTACAGGGGGCTGGTGGTACGAGTTCACCCCTCCACTTT.

The chain couples TRBV5-1 to TRBJ1-2; D not resolved. The ends were cut back, 6 bases at V and 4 bases at J, with 10 bases in the middle. Looked up from germline, CDR1 is SGHRS and CDR2 is YFSETQ. This CDR3 region has 12 residues. CDR3 residues: CASMDLTYGYTF. The DNA of the CDR3 is TGCGCCAGCATGGATTTGACCTATGGCTACACCTTC.

V usage is TRBV3-1 (or the pseudogene TRBV3-2) and J usage is TRBJ2-3, with 12 positions matching TRBD1. Germline CDR1 LGHDT, CDR2 YNNKEL (reference sequence). The CDR3 runs 13 residues. J was trimmed by 2 bases and V by 9 bases; bases with no gene match: 0. This CDR3 is CARGQGATDTQYF. CDR3 coding DNA: TGTGCCAGGGGACAGGGGGCCACAGATACGCAGTATTTT.

Note on this clone: The same CDR3 can be traced to other DNA sequences in this sample. The chain links TRBV9 to TRBJ2-1; TRBD2 agrees at 9 bases. Germline V gene lookup returns CDR1 SGDLS and CDR2 YYNGEE. V shed 4 bases, J shed 6 bases, and the junction held 11 bases outside the gene matches. The CDR3 contains 16 residues. This CDR3 reads CASSIRGREGVNEQFF. As DNA, the CDR3 is TGTGCCAGCAGCATACGGGGGCGGGAGGGAGTCAATGAGCAGTTCTTC.

The chain couples TRBV3-1 (or the pseudogene TRBV3-2) to TRBJ1-1, with a weak D call TRBD1 (6 bases). This CDR3 contains 14 residues. The V end lost 2 bases, the J end lost 5 bases, and 12 bases lay between the germline ends. Germline V gene sequence: CDR1 LGHDT, CDR2 YNNKEL (reference sequence). CDR3 sequence reads: CASSQLTGMTEAFF. The CDR3 DNA reads TGTGCCAGCAGCCAATTAACAGGGATGACTGAAGCTTTCTTT.

The CDR3 here is CSAATGTVTDTQYF. The CDR3 nucleotides read TGCAGCGCCGCTACGGGGACAGTCACAGATACGCAGTATTTT. The chain links TRBV29-1 to TRBJ2-3; 7 nucleotides line up with TRBD1. V shed 7 bases, J shed 2 bases, and the junction held 9 bases outside the gene matches. This CDR3 comprises 14 residues. Germline-derived CDR1 and CDR2 are SQVTM and ANQGSEA.

J is TRBJ2-2 and V is TRBV19, with 7 bases that match TRBD1. The CDR3 sequence is 15 residues long. The germline gives CDR1 LNHDA, CDR2 SQIVND (reference sequence). Trimming at V came to 9 bases and at J to 2 bases, leaving 9 bases not matched to a gene. The CDR3 is CASRPGQTNTGELFF. The CDR3 region has the DNA TGTGCCAGCCGTCCGGGACAGACAAACACCGGGGAGCTGTTTTTT. The variable domain in full, completed from reference TRBV19 and TRBJ2-2, reads DGGITQSPKYLFRKEGQNVTLSCEQNLNHDAMYWYRQDPGQGLRLIYYSQIVNDFQKGDIAEGYSVSREKKESFPLTVTSAQKNPTAFYLCASRPGQTNTGELFFGEGSRLTVL.